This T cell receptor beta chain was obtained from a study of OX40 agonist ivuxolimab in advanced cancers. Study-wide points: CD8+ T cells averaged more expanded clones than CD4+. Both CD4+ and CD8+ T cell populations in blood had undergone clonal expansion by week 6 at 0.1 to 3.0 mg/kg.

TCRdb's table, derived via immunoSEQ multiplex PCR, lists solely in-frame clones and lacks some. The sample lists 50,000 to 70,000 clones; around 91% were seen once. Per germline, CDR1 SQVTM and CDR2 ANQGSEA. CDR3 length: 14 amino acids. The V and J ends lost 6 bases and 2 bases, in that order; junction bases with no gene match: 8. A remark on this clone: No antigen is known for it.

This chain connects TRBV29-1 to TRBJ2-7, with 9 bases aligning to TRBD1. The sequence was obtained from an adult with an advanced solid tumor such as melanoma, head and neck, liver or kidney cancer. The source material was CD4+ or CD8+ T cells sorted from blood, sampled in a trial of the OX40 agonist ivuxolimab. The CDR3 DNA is TGCAGCGTAGCCACAGGGGGCATGACCTACGAGCAGTACTTC. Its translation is CSVATGGMTYEQYF.